The T cell receptor (beta chain) described here comes from a study of shared clonotypes between healthy human individuals. Sequencing was performed with immunoSEQ multiplex PCR; in TCRdb, only in-frame clones are kept and a portion is missing. The profile shows some 1 million clones, approximately 68% of them singletons. This CDR3 region has 15 residues. Trimming removed 5 bases from V and 12 bases from J; junction bases left unmatched: 9. Looked up from germline, CDR1 is MNHEY and CDR2 is SMNVEV (reference sequence). Caucasian adults residing in Nashville, Tennessee made up all the donors. The authors divided CD4+ cells into CD45RA+ naive and CD45RA-negative memory subsets.

V usage is TRBV27 and J usage is TRBJ2-1; 14 bases fit TRBD2. Sequencing was performed on memory CD4+ T cells sorted from blood. Subset here: CD45RA-negative fraction. This TCR was sampled from a man between 18 and 29 years old in good health. Here the CDR3 reads CASSLGLAGVDGQFF. The CDR3 DNA reads TGTGCCAGCAGTCTGGGACTAGCGGGAGTCGACGGGCAGTTCTTC.